These T cell receptor beta chains were read from a single sample in a study of control samples from healthy donors and cancer patients. The data were produced by immunoSEQ multiplex PCR, yet TCRdb's version contains in-frame clones alone and is incomplete. The sample shows about 88,000 clones, roughly 93% of them seen only once. Sample: blood. The receptors stem from a man aged 18 to 30 in good health. Both conserved end residues are part of each CDR3. Each record gives: J gene, D gene, V gene, clone size, CDR3 protein, CDR3 DNA. A D gene is named only where the DNA matches it firmly. Rows give clone size only sometimes, using once, few, many, or a class for an expanded clone.

J gene: TRBJ2-3
D gene: TRBD1
V gene: TRBV7-3
clone size: .
CDR3 protein: CASSSRQGTQYF
CDR3 DNA: TGTGCCAGCAGCTCACGACAGGGTACGCAGTATTTT

J gene: TRBJ1-2
D gene: TRBD1
V gene: TRBV30
clone size: .
CDR3 protein: CAWSVGQNYGYTF
CDR3 DNA: TGTGCCTGGAGTGTGGGACAGAACTATGGCTACACCTTC

J gene: TRBJ2-7
D gene: .
V gene: TRBV6-5
clone size: .
CDR3 protein: CASSRAGPYEQYF
CDR3 DNA: TGTGCCAGCAGCAGAGCGGGTCCTTACGAGCAGTACTTC

J gene: TRBJ1-1
D gene: .
V gene: TRBV5-1
clone size: .
CDR3 protein: CASSLERGYTEAFF
CDR3 DNA: TGCGCCAGCAGCTTGGAGAGGGGTTATACTGAAGCTTTCTTT

J gene: TRBJ1-6
D gene: .
V gene: TRBV19
clone size: .
CDR3 protein: CASSIAQYSPLHF
CDR3 DNA: TGTGCCAGTAGTATAGCGCAGTATTCACCCCTCCACTTT

J gene: TRBJ2-5
D gene: .
V gene: TRBV2
clone size: once
CDR3 protein: CASSEAGGLETQYF
CDR3 DNA: TGTGCCAGCAGTGAAGCGGGGGGGCTGGAGACCCAGTACTTC

J gene: TRBJ2-7
D gene: TRBD1
V gene: TRBV29-1
clone size: .
CDR3 protein: CSVGETGGAGHEQYF
CDR3 DNA: TGCAGCGTTGGGGAGACAGGGGGCGCGGGGCACGAGCAGTACTTC

J gene: TRBJ2-1
D gene: .
V gene: TRBV5-5
clone size: .
CDR3 protein: CASSSGLEDNEQFF
CDR3 DNA: TGTGCCAGCAGCTCGGGACTGGAAGACAATGAGCAGTTCTTC

J gene: TRBJ2-7
D gene: .
V gene: TRBV5-4
clone size: once
CDR3 protein: CASSLGGLGPEQYF
CDR3 DNA: TGTGCCAGCAGCTTGGGAGGACTGGGTCCCGAGCAGTACTTC

J gene: TRBJ2-2
D gene: TRBD2
V gene: TRBV4-3
clone size: .
CDR3 protein: CASSQDGVAGGPPGELFF
CDR3 DNA: TGCGCCAGCAGCCAAGATGGGGTTGCGGGAGGGCCTCCCGGGGAGCTGTTTTTT

J gene: TRBJ2-5
D gene: .
V gene: TRBV7-2
clone size: .
CDR3 protein: CASSLEDSQETQYF
CDR3 DNA: TGTGCCAGCAGCTTAGAGGACAGTCAAGAGACCCAGTACTTC

J gene: TRBJ1-1
D gene: .
V gene: TRBV13
clone size: .
CDR3 protein: CASSLGRSNTEAFF
CDR3 DNA: TGTGCCAGCAGCTTGGGACGGTCGAACACTGAAGCTTTCTTT

J gene: TRBJ2-7
D gene: .
V gene: TRBV15
clone size: .
CDR3 protein: CATSRGGTGAYEQYF
CDR3 DNA: TGTGCCACCAGCAGAGGGGGGACGGGAGCCTACGAGCAGTACTTC

J gene: TRBJ2-1
D gene: .
V gene: TRBV5-6
clone size: .
CDR3 protein: CASSPTGRPGDEQFF
CDR3 DNA: TGTGCCAGCAGCCCGACGGGGAGACCTGGCGATGAGCAGTTCTTC

J gene: TRBJ2-7
D gene: TRBD1
V gene: TRBV5-6
clone size: .
CDR3 protein: CASSPGQGIHEQYF
CDR3 DNA: TGTGCCAGCAGCCCCGGACAGGGTATCCACGAGCAGTACTTC

J gene: TRBJ2-3
D gene: TRBD2
V gene: TRBV9
clone size: .
CDR3 protein: CASSQRTSGHSTDTQYF
CDR3 DNA: TGTGCCAGCAGCCAACGGACTAGCGGCCATAGCACAGATACGCAGTATTTT